This TCR beta chain was found in a study of blood T cell repertoires in COVID-19. In the study overall: There were acute and convalescent COVID-19 samples, and they came from the United States, Italy and Spain. From T cells, B-cell-depleted T cells, or PBMCs came the material, which was cDNA or gDNA.

Data came from immunoSEQ multiplex PCR; TCRdb stores just in-frame clones and leaves some out. The table includes around 150,000 clones, roughly 89% detected once. Enrolment of Seattle patients took place during active infection, and they were followed longitudinally. The source of this sequence is a woman aged 70-85 years with COVID-19, enrolled during active disease. The specimen sequenced was peripheral blood.

The CDR3 nucleotides are TGCGCCAGCAGCTTGCCAGGGGCAGGAAACACCATATATTTT. It encodes CASSLPGAGNTIYF. The chain has TRBV5-1 and TRBJ1-3, with a weak D call TRBD1 (6 bases). The CDR3 contains 14 residues. Germline-derived CDR1 and CDR2 are SGHRS and YFSETQ. With 1 base removed from V and 4 bases from J, the gap between germline ends came to 9 bases.